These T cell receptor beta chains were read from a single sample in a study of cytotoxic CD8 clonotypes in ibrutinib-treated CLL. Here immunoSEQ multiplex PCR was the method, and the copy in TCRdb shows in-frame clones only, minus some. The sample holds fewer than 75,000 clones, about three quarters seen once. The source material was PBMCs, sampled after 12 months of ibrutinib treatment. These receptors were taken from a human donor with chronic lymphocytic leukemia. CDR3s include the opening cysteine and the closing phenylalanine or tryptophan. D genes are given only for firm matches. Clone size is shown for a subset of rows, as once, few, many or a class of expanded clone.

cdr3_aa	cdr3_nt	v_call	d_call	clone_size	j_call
CSVPPGAGGWNEQFF	TGCAGCGTCCCCCCCGGGGCAGGGGGATGGAATGAGCAGTTCTTC	TRBV29-1	TRBD1	NA	TRBJ2-1
CASSPTGLNEKLFF	TGTGCCAGCAGCCCGACGGGGTTAAATGAAAAACTGTTTTTT	TRBV7-9	NA	NA	TRBJ1-4
CASSGLAGGGQETQYF	TGTGCCAGCAGCGGACTAGCGGGAGGTGGGCAAGAGACCCAGTACTTC	TRBV27	TRBD2	NA	TRBJ2-5
CASSVLAAPTDTQYF	TGTGCCAGTAGTGTCCTAGCGGCCCCCACAGATACGCAGTATTTT	TRBV19	TRBD2	NA	TRBJ2-3
CASTDGTGGTEAFF	TGTGCCAGCACCGACGGAACAGGGGGCACTGAAGCTTTCTTT	TRBV27	TRBD1	NA	TRBJ1-1
CASSSGLTYNEQFF	TGTGCCAGCAGCTCGGGACTGACTTACAATGAGCAGTTCTTC	TRBV7-8	NA	NA	TRBJ2-1
CASSYYRETQYF	TGTGCCAGCAGTTATTACCGGGAGACCCAGTACTTC	TRBV6-5	NA	few	TRBJ2-5
CASSYGTISGANVLTF	TGTGCCAGCAGTTACGGGACCATCTCTGGGGCCAACGTCCTGACTTTC	TRBV6-5	NA	NA	TRBJ2-6
CAISEYISGNTIYF	TGTGCCATCAGTGAATACATATCTGGAAACACCATATATTTT	TRBV10-3	NA	NA	TRBJ1-3
CASSQGHYEQYF	TGTGCCAGCAGCCAAGGCCACTACGAGCAGTACTTC	TRBV14	NA	NA	TRBJ2-7
CASTGGGELFF	TGTGCCAGCACGGGCGGCGGGGAGCTGTTTTTT	TRBV27	NA	NA	TRBJ2-2
CASSELNPRKYEQYF	TGTGCCAGCAGTGAACTAAACCCACGCAAGTACGAGCAGTACTTC	TRBV6-1	NA	NA	TRBJ2-7
CATSREKGGSGNTIYF	TGTGCCACCAGCAGAGAAAAAGGGGGATCCGGAAACACCATATATTTT	TRBV15	NA	NA	TRBJ1-3
CASSQGQHYGYTF	TGTGCCAGCAGCCAAGGACAGCACTATGGCTACACCTTC	TRBV27	NA	few	TRBJ1-2
CASSPRGGGESNEQFF	TGTGCCAGTAGTCCCCGGGGAGGAGGCGAGAGTAATGAGCAGTTCTTC	TRBV19	NA	once	TRBJ2-1
CASSRGSSGSIEQYF	TGTGCCAGTAGCCGTGGGTCTAGCGGGAGTATTGAGCAGTACTTC	TRBV19	TRBD2	NA	TRBJ2-7
CASSIGHGPETQYF	TGTGCCAGTAGTATCGGGCACGGGCCAGAGACCCAGTACTTC	TRBV19	NA	NA	TRBJ2-5
CASSVGGDYRSYNEQFF	TGTGCCAGCAGCGTAGGTGGGGACTATCGCTCCTACAATGAGCAGTTCTTC	TRBV9	TRBD2	NA	TRBJ2-1
CASSLGLASSYNEQFF	TGTGCTAGCAGCTTAGGACTAGCCAGCTCCTACAATGAGCAGTTCTTC	TRBV7-7	TRBD2	NA	TRBJ2-1
CASSLGGYEQFF	TGTGCCAGCAGCTTAGGGGGGTATGAGCAGTTCTTC	TRBV7-6	NA	once	TRBJ2-1
CASSSRHGQYEQYF	TGTGCCAGCAGCTCCCGACATGGACAATACGAGCAGTACTTC	TRBV7-9	NA	NA	TRBJ2-7
CSVKTGTLETQYF	TGCAGCGTTAAGACAGGGACACTAGAGACCCAGTACTTC	TRBV29-1	TRBD1	NA	TRBJ2-5
CASSSKTGTNQPQHF	TGTGCCAGCAGCTCAAAGACAGGTACCAATCAGCCCCAGCATTTT	TRBV7-2	NA	NA	TRBJ1-5
CASSDGALSPRGYSTDTQYF	TGTGCCAGCAGTGATGGAGCCTTATCCCCGCGAGGATATAGCACAGATACGCAGTATTTT	TRBV2	NA	NA	TRBJ2-3
CAWGLRAFQGNEQFF	TGTGCCTGGGGCCTGAGGGCCTTTCAGGGCAATGAGCAGTTCTTC	TRBV30	NA	NA	TRBJ2-1
CASSLGRGPYEQYF	TGTGCCAGCAGCTTAGGCAGGGGGCCGTACGAGCAGTACTTC	TRBV7-3	TRBD1	NA	TRBJ2-7
CASSLAGSYEQYF	TGTGCCAGCAGTCTAGCGGGGTCCTACGAGCAGTACTTC	TRBV25-1	TRBD2	NA	TRBJ2-7
CASSFFITSGSLDTQYF	TGTGCCAGCAGCTTTTTTATCACTAGCGGGAGCTTAGATACGCAGTATTTT	TRBV5-4	TRBD2	NA	TRBJ2-3
CASSFGTGELFF	TGTGCCAGCAGCTTCGGGACCGGGGAGCTGTTTTTT	TRBV7-9	NA	NA	TRBJ2-2
CAWSRGLAGETQYF	TGTGCCTGGAGCCGCGGACTAGCAGGAGAGACCCAGTACTTC	TRBV30	TRBD2	NA	TRBJ2-5
CATHREGEQYF	TGTGCCACCCACCGGGAGGGCGAGCAGTACTTC	TRBV6-5	TRBD2	NA	TRBJ2-7
CASKGLAGYEQFF	TGCGCCAGCAAGGGACTAGCGGGATATGAGCAGTTCTTC	TRBV5-1	TRBD2	NA	TRBJ2-1
CASTGPGQETQYF	TGTGCCAGCACCGGGCCTGGCCAAGAGACCCAGTACTTC	TRBV6-6	NA	NA	TRBJ2-5
CASSLDGGWYQPQHF	TGCGCCAGCAGCTTGGACGGGGGGTGGTATCAGCCCCAGCATTTT	TRBV5-1	NA	few	TRBJ1-5
CASSSSGRWRETQYF	TGTGCCAGCAGCAGCAGCGGGAGGTGGAGGGAGACCCAGTACTTC	TRBV7-2	TRBD2	NA	TRBJ2-5
CASTLGPSGSVYEQYF	TGTGCCAGCACCTTAGGTCCTAGCGGGAGTGTGTACGAGCAGTACTTC	TRBV21-1	NA	NA	TRBJ2-7
CASSLRLAATYNEQFF	TGTGCCAGCAGCTTACGACTAGCGGCGACCTACAATGAGCAGTTCTTC	TRBV11-2	TRBD2	NA	TRBJ2-1
CASSAEGNTEAFF	TGTGCCAGCAGTGCGGAAGGGAACACTGAAGCTTTCTTT	TRBV2	NA	NA	TRBJ1-1
CASSPRTGREKLFF	TGTGCCAGCAGTCCCCGGACAGGGAGGGAAAAACTGTTTTTT	TRBV6-6	TRBD1	NA	TRBJ1-4
CASSGLSGRDEKLFF	TGTGCCAGCAGTGGTCTGTCGGGGCGCGATGAAAAACTGTTTTTT	TRBV2	NA	NA	TRBJ1-4
CASSADGAAQPFF	TGTGCCAGCAGCGCCGACGGGGCGGCCCAGCCGTTCTTC	TRBV9	NA	NA	TRBJ2-1
CASSKTGGPTNEKLFF	TGCGCCAGCAGCAAGACAGGGGGCCCAACTAATGAAAAACTGTTTTTT	TRBV5-1	TRBD1	NA	TRBJ1-4
CASSYVGGQGFGYTF	TGTGCCAGCAGTTACGTAGGTGGACAGGGTTTTGGCTACACCTTC	TRBV6-6	TRBD1	NA	TRBJ1-2
CASSLVWGGLGNEQFF	TGCGCCAGCAGCTTGGTTTGGGGAGGCCTGGGGAATGAGCAGTTCTTC	TRBV5-1	NA	NA	TRBJ2-1
CASSSGAGFGNQPQHF	TGTGCCAGCAGTTCCGGAGCGGGGTTCGGCAATCAGCCCCAGCATTTT	TRBV6-5	NA	NA	TRBJ1-5
CASSPRPGQGNEQYF	TGTGCCAGCTCACCACGGCCGGGACAGGGTAACGAGCAGTACTTC	TRBV18	TRBD1	NA	TRBJ2-7
CASGDGDEQYF	TGTGCCAGCGGGGACGGCGACGAGCAGTACTTC	TRBV6-6	NA	once	TRBJ2-7
CASSFGAGALEQYF	TGTGCCAGCAGCTTTGGAGCGGGAGCGCTCGAGCAGTACTTC	TRBV7-6	TRBD2	NA	TRBJ2-7
CASGTSAYNEQFF	TGTGCCAGCGGGACTAGCGCGTACAATGAGCAGTTCTTC	TRBV27	TRBD2	once	TRBJ2-1
CASSGPSGSSTDTQYF	TGTGCCAGCAGTGGTCCTAGCGGGAGTTCAACAGATACGCAGTATTTT	TRBV2	TRBD2	NA	TRBJ2-3
CASSGTGANTGELFF	TGTGCCAGCAGCGGGACAGGGGCGAACACCGGGGAGCTGTTTTTT	TRBV11-2	TRBD1	NA	TRBJ2-2
CASSLGRRGVNEQYF	TGCGCCAGCAGCTTGGGAAGGCGGGGGGTCAACGAGCAGTACTTC	TRBV5-1	TRBD2	NA	TRBJ2-7
CASSQDPSGGDEQYF	TGCGCCAGCAGCCAAGATCCCAGCGGGGGCGACGAGCAGTACTTC	TRBV4-1	TRBD2	NA	TRBJ2-7
CASSLDSGDLQETQYF	TGTGCCAGCAGCTTGGATAGCGGAGACCTCCAAGAGACCCAGTACTTC	TRBV5-4	NA	NA	TRBJ2-5
CASSTDGRPQHF	TGTGCCAGTAGTACCGATGGTAGGCCCCAGCATTTT	TRBV19	NA	NA	TRBJ1-5
CASSLGQNTEAFF	TGTGCCAGCAGCTTAGGGCAAAACACTGAAGCTTTCTTT	TRBV7-2	NA	few	TRBJ1-1
CASTATTYEQYF	TGTGCCAGCACGGCAACCACCTACGAGCAGTACTTC	TRBV6-1	NA	few	TRBJ2-7
CASSLGDREAKNIQYF	TGCGCCAGCAGCTTGGGGGACAGGGAAGCCAAAAACATTCAGTACTTC	TRBV5-1	TRBD1	NA	TRBJ2-4
CASSQGVHEQYF	TGTGCCAGCAGCCAAGGAGTTCACGAGCAGTACTTC	TRBV14	NA	NA	TRBJ2-7